This TCR beta chain originates from a study of PD-L1 blockade in urothelial cancer (dated by TCRdb to 2017 to 2019). Regarding the complete study: All patients started therapy in the mid-2010s and received atezolizumab 1,200 mg intravenously every 3 weeks. About 90% of the 29 patients were males with bladder-origin urothelial cancer, and about 60% of the 29 reported a prior smoking history. An ECOG performance status of 0 or 1 was recorded for the patients, and 0 to 3 prior chemotherapy regimens had been received by the patients. Blood samples were analyzed at 3 weeks after treatment start (second dose) and at 6 weeks after treatment start. Blood samples yielded a median of 141,255 T cells and roughly 83,000 unique TCRs, with median clonality roughly 0.084. An exploratory multi-omic analysis was conducted of the somatic, immune and clinical correlates of response to PD-L1 blockade with atezolizumab in urothelial cancer. Pretreatment tumor samples, along with matched peripheral blood collected serially before and after atezolizumab treatment, underwent TCR sequencing. Durable clinical benefit meant progression-free survival longer than 6 months, and TCR features were also tested against progression-free and overall survival. In the same patients, pretreatment tumors underwent whole exome sequencing and RNA sequencing in addition to TCR sequencing. Durable clinical benefit was achieved by nine patients and was not achieved by 20 patients. Pretreatment blood TCR-seq was available for under 35 patients, at least one posttreatment blood collection was obtained for approximately 25 patients, and tumor TCR-seq was available for approximately 25 patients. Overall study outcomes, separate from this receptor: Greater expansion of tumor-associated TCR clones in peripheral blood 3 weeks after the start of treatment was observed in patients with durable benefit (n of about 24, p = 0.022). Improved progression-free and overall survival was found to be associated with pretreatment peripheral blood TCR clonality below the median. Because the sample size was small (n ≈ 27) and many exploratory analyses were performed, the results are intended to be hypothesis-generating.

About this clone: The clone's antigen remains unknown. No base quality values were provided; no much bigger clone lies one nucleotide off.

Taken from cysteine to phenylalanine, the CDR3 has 17 residues. Only the CDR3 portion is preserved as DNA: 51 bases, with reading frame beginning at the first base. CDR1 SGHVS and CDR2 FNYEAQ are derived from the germline V gene. At the junction V is shortened by 4 bases and J by 5 bases; bases outside the gene matches: 7. A total of some 30 patients with locally advanced or metastatic urothelial carcinoma, treated at Memorial Sloan Kettering on a trial protocol, made up the cohort. Peripheral blood mononuclear cells were collected pretreatment and during treatment, at between 1 and 8 total time points per patient. The Qiagen DNeasy Blood extraction kit was used to purify genomic DNA from total PBMCs and tumor samples. PBMCs were collected pretreatment and during treatment, and were isolated and stored as previously described. To estimate absolute template abundance from read counts, synthetic TCR analog templates were spiked into each PCR. TCRbeta CDR3 regions were amplified from genomic DNA with bias-controlled V and J gene primers using the immunoSEQ assay. Sequencing of rearranged TCRbeta segments was performed at approximately 20X coverage. In the source study's methods: Clustering was used to correct sequencing errors, and CDR3s were annotated against IMGT so that V, D and J genes could be assigned. Only productive TCRbeta rearrangements were used in downstream analyses, excluding out-of-frame or stop-codon sequences. Clonality was computed as one minus Shannon entropy normalized by the log of the number of unique productive sequences. Fisher's exact test with Benjamini-Hochberg correction, at a threshold of adjusted p below 0.01, was used to find clones that differed between time points or between blood and tumor. In TCRdb, the immuneACCESS table is reduced to in-frame sequences with V and J assigned. These tables do not hold every clone; where another copy was compared, an unresolved V gene accounts for under half, and the others remain unexplained. Clonal size and the V and J genes are those of that table, whereas D and trimming came from the DNA. For this sample the table gives under 50,000 clones, of which 75% to 95% were detected only once. Of the sample, 8.3% is held by the ten largest clones.

This chain joins TRBV7-6 to TRBJ2-2; 13 of the junction bases match TRBD2. The source was PBMCs, collected around atezolizumab (anti-PD-L1) treatment. This TCR was sampled from a man between 65 and 80 years old with urothelial cancer. The nucleotide sequence reads TGTGCCAGCAGCTCCGGACTAGCGGGAGTCCGGACCGGGGAGCTGTTTTTT. It translates as CASSSGLAGVRTGELFF.